This TCR beta chain was captured by sequencing in a study of T cell changes during pregnancy in multiple sclerosis. Sequenced by immunoSEQ multiplex PCR; TCRdb stores in-frame clones only, minus some. The sample lists around 99,000 clones, under 95% occurring once. V was pared by 5 bases and J by 4 bases, with 7 bases of the junction left unmatched. CDR1 is LGHNA, CDR2 YNFKEQ, per germline. The CDR3 is made up of 15 amino acids. This sequence originates from a female donor in good health, enrolled as a control in a pregnancy study. This chain links TRBV4-2 with TRBJ2-7, with TRBD1 identical over 11 bases. The source was peripheral blood, collected in the third trimester of pregnancy. CDR3 DNA sequence: TGTGCCAGCAGCGAGGGGACAGGGGGTTTTTACGAGCAGTACTTC. Its translation is CASSEGTGGFYEQYF.